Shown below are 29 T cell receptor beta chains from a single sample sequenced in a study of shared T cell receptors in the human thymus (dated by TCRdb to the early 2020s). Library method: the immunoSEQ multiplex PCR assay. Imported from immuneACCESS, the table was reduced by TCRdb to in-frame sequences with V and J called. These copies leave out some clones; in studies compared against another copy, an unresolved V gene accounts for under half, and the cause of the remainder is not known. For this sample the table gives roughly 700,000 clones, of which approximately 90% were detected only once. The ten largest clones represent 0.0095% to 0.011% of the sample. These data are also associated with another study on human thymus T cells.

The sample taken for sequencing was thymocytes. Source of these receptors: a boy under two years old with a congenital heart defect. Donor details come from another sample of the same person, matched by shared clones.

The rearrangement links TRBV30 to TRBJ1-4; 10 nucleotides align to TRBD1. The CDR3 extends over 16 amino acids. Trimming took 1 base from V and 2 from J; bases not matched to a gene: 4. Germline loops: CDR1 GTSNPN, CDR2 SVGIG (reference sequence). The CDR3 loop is CAWSGQGASTNEKLFF. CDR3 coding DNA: TGTGCCTGGAGTGGACAGGGGGCGTCCACTAATGAAAAACTGTTTTTT. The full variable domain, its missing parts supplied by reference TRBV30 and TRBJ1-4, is SQTIHQWPATLVQPVGSPLSLECTVEGTSNPNLYWYRQAAGRGLQLLFYSVGIGQISSEVPQNLSASRPQDRQFILSSKKLLLSDSGFYLCAWSGQGASTNEKLFFGSGTQLSVL.

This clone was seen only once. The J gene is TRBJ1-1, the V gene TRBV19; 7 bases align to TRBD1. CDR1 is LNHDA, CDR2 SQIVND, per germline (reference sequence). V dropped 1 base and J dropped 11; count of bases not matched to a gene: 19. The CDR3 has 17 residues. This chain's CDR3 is CASSIAPGGTGAQVAFF. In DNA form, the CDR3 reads TGTGCCAGTAGTATAGCCCCAGGTGGCACAGGGGCCCAGGTGGCTTTCTTT.

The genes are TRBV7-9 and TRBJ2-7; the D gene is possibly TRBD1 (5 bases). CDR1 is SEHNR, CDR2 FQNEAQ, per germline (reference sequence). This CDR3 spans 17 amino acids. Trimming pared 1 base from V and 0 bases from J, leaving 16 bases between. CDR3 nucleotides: TGTGCCAGCAGCTTAGGGTTCTTGCAGGGATACTCCTACGAGCAGTACTTC. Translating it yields CASSLGFLQGYSYEQYF.

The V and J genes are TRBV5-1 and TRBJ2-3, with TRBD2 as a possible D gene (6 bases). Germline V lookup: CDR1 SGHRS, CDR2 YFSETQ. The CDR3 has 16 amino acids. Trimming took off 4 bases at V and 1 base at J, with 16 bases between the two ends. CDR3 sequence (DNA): TGCGCCAGCAGCCCGGAGGCGGGGTTTGGCACAGATACGCAGTATTTT. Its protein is CASSPEAGFGTDTQYF. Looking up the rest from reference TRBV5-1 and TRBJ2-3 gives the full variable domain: KAGVTQTPRYLIKTRGQQVTLSCSPISGHRSVSWYQQTPGQGLQFLFEYFSETQRNKGNFPGRFSGRQFSNSRSEMNVSTLELGDSALYLCASSPEAGFGTDTQYFGPGTRLTVL.

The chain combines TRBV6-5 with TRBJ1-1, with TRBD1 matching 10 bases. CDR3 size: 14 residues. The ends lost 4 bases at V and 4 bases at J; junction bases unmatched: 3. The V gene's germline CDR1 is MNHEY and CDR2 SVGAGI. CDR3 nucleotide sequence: TGTGCCAGCAGTTTCCGGGACAGGGGCACTGAAGCTTTCTTT. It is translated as CASSFRDRGTEAFF.

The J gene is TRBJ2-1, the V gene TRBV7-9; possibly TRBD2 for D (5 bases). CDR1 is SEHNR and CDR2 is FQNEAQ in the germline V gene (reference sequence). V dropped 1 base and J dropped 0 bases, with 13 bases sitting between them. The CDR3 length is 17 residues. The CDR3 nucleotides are TGTGCCAGCAGCTTAGTGCCTAGCACGAGCTCCTACAATGAGCAGTTCTTC. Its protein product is CASSLVPSTSSYNEQFF.

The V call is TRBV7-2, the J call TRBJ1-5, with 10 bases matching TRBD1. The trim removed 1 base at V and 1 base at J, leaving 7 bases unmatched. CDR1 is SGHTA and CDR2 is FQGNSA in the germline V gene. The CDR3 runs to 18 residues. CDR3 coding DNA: TGTGCCAGCAGCTTAGAATCGACAGGGGGCCGAAGCAATCAGCCCCAGCATTTT. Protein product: CASSLESTGGRSNQPQHF.

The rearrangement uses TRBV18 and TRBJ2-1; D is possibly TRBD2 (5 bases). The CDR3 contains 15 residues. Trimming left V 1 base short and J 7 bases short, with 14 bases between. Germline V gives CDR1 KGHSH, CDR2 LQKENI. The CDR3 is CASSPHPGLPNEQFF. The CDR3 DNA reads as TGTGCCAGCTCACCACACCCCGGACTGCCAAATGAGCAGTTCTTC.

CDR3 nucleotides: TGCAGCGTTGCTCAGCGAGGGGGTGGCTACGAGCAGTACTTC. It translates to CSVAQRGGGYEQYF. V and J are TRBV29-1 and TRBJ2-5, with a tentative D call TRBD1 (6 bases). The J call could be wrong; TRBJ2-7 is a better fit for the DNA end. CDR1 is SQVTM, CDR2 ANQGSEA, per germline. The CDR3 spans 14 residues.

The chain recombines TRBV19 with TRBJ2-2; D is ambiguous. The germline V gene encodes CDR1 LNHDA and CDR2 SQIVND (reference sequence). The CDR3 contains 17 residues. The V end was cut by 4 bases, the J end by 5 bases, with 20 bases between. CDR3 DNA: TGTGCCAGTAGTACTGACGGCGAACAGAAAAATACCGGGGAGCTGTTTTTT. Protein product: CASSTDGEQKNTGELFF. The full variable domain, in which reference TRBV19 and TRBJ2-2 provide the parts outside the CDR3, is DGGITQSPKYLFRKEGQNVTLSCEQNLNHDAMYWYRQDPGQGLRLIYYSQIVNDFQKGDIAEGYSVSREKKESFPLTVTSAQKNPTAFYLCASSTDGEQKNTGELFFGEGSRLTVL.

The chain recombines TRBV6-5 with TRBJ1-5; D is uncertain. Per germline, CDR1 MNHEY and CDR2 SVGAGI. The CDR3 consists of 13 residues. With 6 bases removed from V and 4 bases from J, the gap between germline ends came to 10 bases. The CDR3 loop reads CASRQDKNQPQHF. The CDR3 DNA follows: TGTGCCAGCAGACAAGACAAAAATCAGCCCCAGCATTTT.

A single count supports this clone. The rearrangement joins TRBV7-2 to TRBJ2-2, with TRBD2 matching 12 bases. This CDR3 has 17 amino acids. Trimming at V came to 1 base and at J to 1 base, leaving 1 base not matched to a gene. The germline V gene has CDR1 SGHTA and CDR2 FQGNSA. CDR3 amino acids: CASSLGTSGENTGELFF. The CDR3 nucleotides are TGTGCCAGCAGCTTAGGGACTAGCGGGGAGAACACCGGGGAGCTGTTTTTT.

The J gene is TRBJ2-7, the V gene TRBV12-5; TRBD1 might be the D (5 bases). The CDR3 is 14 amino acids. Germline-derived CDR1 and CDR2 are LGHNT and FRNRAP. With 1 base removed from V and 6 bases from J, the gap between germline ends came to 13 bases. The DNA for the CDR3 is TGTGCTAGTGGTTTGGGCCAAGGGGCCGGCGAGCAGTACTTC. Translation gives CASGLGQGAGEQYF.

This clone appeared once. The CDR3 bases are TGTGCCTGGAGTGTACCGGGACCCCTGGGCACCGGGGGCTCCTACGAGCAGTACTTC. This sequence encodes CAWSVPGPLGTGGSYEQYF. V and J are TRBV30 and TRBJ2-7, with a possible D match to TRBD2 (6 bases). This CDR3 has 19 residues. Germline V lookup: CDR1 GTSNPN, CDR2 SVGIG (reference sequence). Trimming took off 0 bases at V and 0 bases at J, with 24 bases between the two ends.

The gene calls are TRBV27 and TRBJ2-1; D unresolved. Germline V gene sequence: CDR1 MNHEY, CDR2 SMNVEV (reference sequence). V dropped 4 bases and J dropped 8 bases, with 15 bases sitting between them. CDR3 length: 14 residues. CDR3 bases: TGTGCCAGCAGTTCCAACGAAACCGGGTATGAGCAGTTCTTC. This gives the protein CASSSNETGYEQFF.

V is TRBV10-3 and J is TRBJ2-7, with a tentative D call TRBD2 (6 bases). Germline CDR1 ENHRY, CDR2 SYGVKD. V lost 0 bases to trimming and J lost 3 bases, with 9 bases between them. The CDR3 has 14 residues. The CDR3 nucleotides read TGTGCCATCAGTGAGTCGGGGGGAGTCTACGAGCAGTACTTC. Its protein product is CAISESGGVYEQYF.

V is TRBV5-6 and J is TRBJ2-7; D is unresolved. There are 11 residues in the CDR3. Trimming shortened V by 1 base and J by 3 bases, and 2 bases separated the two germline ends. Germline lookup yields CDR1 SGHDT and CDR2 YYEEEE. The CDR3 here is CASSLYYEQYF. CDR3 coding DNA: TGTGCCAGCAGCTTGTACTACGAGCAGTACTTC.

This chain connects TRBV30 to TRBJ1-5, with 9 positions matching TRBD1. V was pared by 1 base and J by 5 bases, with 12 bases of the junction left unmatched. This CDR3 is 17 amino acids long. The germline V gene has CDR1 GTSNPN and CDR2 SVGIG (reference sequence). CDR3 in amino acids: CAWSAPLPDRGDQPQHF. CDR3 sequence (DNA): TGTGCCTGGAGTGCCCCACTCCCGGACAGGGGAGATCAGCCCCAGCATTTT.

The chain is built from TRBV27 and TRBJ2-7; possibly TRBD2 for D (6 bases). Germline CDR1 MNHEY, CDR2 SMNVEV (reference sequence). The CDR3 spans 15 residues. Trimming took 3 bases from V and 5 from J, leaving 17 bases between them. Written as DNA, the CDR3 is TGTGCCAGCAGTTTGGGGGGTTTAGCGGCCCACGAGCAGTACTTC. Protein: CASSLGGLAAHEQYF.

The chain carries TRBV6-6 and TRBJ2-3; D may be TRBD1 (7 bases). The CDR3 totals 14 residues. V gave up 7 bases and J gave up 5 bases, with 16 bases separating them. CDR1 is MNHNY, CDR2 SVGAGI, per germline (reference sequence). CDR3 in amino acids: CASKAGQGGDTQYF. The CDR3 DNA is TGTGCCAGCAAGGCGGGGCAGGGGGGAGATACGCAGTATTTT.

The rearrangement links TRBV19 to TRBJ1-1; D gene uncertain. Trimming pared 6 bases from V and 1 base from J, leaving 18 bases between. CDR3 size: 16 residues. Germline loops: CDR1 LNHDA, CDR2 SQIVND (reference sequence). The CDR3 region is CASSYPTLVRNTEAFF. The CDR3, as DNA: TGTGCCAGTAGCTACCCCACTTTGGTGCGGAACACTGAAGCTTTCTTT.

CDR3 protein: CASSQGGEGRGIEQFF. The CDR3 DNA is TGCGCCAGCAGCCAAGGGGGGGAGGGCCGGGGGATCGAGCAGTTCTTC. The chain links TRBV4-1 to TRBJ2-1; 7 bases fit TRBD2. J gave up 10 bases and V 1 base, and 13 bases lay outside the gene matches. The germline CDR1 and CDR2 sequences are MGHRA and YSYEKL. The CDR3 has 16 amino acids.

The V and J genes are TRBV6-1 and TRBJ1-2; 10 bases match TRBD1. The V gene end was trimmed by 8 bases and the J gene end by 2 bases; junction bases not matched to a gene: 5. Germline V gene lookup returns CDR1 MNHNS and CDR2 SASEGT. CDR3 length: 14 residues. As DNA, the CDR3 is TGTGCCAGCGACCGGGACAGGGGAAACTATGGCTACACCTTC. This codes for CASDRDRGNYGYTF.

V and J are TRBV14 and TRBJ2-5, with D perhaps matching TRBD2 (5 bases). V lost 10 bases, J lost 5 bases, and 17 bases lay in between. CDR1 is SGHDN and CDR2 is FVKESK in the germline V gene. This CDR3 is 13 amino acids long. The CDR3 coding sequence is TGTGCCATCCCAGGTTTCCGGAGGGAGACCCAGTACTTC. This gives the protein CAIPGFRRETQYF.

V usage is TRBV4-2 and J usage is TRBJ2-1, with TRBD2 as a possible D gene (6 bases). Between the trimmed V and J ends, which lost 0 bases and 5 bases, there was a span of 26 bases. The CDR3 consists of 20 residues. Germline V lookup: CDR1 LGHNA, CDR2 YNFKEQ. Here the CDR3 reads CASSQDSGTLEPRPDNEQFF. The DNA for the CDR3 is TGTGCCAGCAGCCAAGATTCTGGGACTCTAGAGCCCCGTCCCGACAATGAGCAGTTCTTC.

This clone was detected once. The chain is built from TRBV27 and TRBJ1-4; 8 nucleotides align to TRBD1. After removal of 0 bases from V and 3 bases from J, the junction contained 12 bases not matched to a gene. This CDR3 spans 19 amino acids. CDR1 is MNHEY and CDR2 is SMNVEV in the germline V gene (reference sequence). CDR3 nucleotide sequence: TGTGCCAGCAGTTTATCGGGCAGGGGGCCTACGGCAGCTAATGAAAAACTGTTTTTT. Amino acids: CASSLSGRGPTAANEKLFF.

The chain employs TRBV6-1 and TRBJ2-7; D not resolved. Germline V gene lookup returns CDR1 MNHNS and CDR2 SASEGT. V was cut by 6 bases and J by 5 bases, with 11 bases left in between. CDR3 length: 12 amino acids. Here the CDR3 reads CASSDHSHEQYF. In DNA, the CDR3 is TGTGCCAGCAGCGATCATAGCCACGAGCAGTACTTC.

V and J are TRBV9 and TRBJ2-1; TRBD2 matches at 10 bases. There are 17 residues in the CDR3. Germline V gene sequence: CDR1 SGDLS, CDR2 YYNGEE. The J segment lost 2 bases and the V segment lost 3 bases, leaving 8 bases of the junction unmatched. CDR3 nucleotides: TGTGCCAGCAGCGCCCCCCCGGGACTAGCGCCCTACAATGAGCAGTTCTTC. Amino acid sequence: CASSAPPGLAPYNEQFF. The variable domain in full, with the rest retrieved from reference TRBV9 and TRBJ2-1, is DSGVTQTPKHLITATGQRVTLRCSPRSGDLSVYWYQQSLDQGLQFLIQYYNGEERAKGNILERFSAQQFPDLHSELNLSSLELGDSALYFCASSAPPGLAPYNEQFFGPGTRLTVL.

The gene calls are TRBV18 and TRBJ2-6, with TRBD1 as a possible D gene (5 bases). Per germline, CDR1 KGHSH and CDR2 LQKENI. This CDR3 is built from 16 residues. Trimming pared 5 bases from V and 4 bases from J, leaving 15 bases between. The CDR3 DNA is TGTGCCAGCTCATCCAACTCAGGGTCCGGGGCCAACGTCCTGACTTTC. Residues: CASSSNSGSGANVLTF.